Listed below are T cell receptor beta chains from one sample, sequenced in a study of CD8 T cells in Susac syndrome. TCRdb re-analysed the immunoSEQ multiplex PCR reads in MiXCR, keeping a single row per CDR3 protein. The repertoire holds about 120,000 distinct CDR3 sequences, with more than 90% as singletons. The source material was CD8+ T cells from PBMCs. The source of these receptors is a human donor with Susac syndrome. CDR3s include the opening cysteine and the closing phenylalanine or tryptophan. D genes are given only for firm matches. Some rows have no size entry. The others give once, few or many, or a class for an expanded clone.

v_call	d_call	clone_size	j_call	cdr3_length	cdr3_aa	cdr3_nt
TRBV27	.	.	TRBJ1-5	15	CASRHGLGSNQPQHF	TGTGCCAGCAGGCATGGCCTAGGAAGCAATCAGCCCCAGCATTTT
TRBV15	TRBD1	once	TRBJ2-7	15	CATSRGTGGRYEQYF	TGTGCCACCAGCAGAGGAACAGGGGGCCGCTACGAGCAGTACTTC
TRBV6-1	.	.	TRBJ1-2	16	CASSTRDRHWDYGYTF	TGTGCCAGCAGTACCCGGGACCGACATTGGGACTATGGCTACACCTTC
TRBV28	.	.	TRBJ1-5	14	CASRVQVSNQPQHF	TGTGCCAGCAGAGTGCAGGTTAGCAATCAGCCCCAGCATTTT
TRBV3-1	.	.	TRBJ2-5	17	CASSQPTGTHREETQYF	TGTGCCAGCAGCCAACCTACCGGGACCCACCGCGAAGAGACCCAGTACTTC
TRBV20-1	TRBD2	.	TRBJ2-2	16	CSARDGTSGDTGELFF	TGCAGTGCTAGAGATGGGACTAGCGGGGACACCGGGGAGCTGTTTTTT
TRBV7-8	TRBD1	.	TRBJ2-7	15	CASSRGQADSYEQYF	TGTGCCAGCAGCAGAGGACAGGCGGACTCCTACGAGCAGTACTTC
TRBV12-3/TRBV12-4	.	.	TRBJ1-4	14	CASSLLETGEKLFF	TGTGCCAGCAGTCTGCTTGAGACGGGGGAAAAACTGTTTTTT
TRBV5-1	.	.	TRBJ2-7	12	CASSGGYREQYF	TGCGCCAGCAGCGGAGGTTATCGCGAGCAGTACTTC
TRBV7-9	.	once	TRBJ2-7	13	CASTFTGEDEQYF	TGTGCCAGCACCTTCACGGGCGAGGACGAGCAGTACTTC
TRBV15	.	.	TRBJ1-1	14	CATSRESRNTEAFF	TGTGCCACCAGCAGAGAGTCCAGGAACACTGAAGCTTTCTTT
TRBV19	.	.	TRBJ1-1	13	CASRDGQNTEAFF	TGTGCCAGTCGGGACGGCCAGAACACTGAAGCTTTCTTT
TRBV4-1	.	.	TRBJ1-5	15	CASSQFAEPNQPQHF	TGCGCCAGCAGCCAATTTGCGGAACCCAATCAGCCCCAGCATTTT
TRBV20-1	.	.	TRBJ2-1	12	CSARPSGYEQFF	TGCAGTGCTAGGCCTAGTGGCTATGAGCAGTTCTTC
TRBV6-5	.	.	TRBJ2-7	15	CASSYSRADSYEQYF	TGTGCCAGCAGTTACTCGAGAGCCGACTCCTACGAGCAGTACTTC
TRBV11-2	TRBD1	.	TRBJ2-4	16	CASSPPGGRAKNIQYF	TGTGCCAGCAGCCCCCCAGGGGGTCGCGCCAAAAACATTCAGTACTTC
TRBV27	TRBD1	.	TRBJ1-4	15	CASSSTGGEGEKLFF	TGTGCCAGCAGCTCTACAGGGGGAGAAGGAGAAAAACTGTTTTTT
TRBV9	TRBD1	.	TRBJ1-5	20	CASNPRTGRIWVDSNQPQHF	TGTGCCAGCAACCCAAGGACAGGGCGAATTTGGGTCGATAGCAATCAGCCCCAGCATTTT
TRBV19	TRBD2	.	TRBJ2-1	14	CASSMGREGDEQFF	TGTGCCAGTAGTATGGGGCGGGAGGGCGATGAGCAGTTCTTC
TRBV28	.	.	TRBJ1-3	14	CASRHRQILDTIYF	TGTGCCAGCAGACACCGACAGATTTTGGACACCATATATTTT
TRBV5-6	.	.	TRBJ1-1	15	CASSPESDWSTEAFF	TGTGCCAGCAGCCCAGAATCGGACTGGAGCACTGAAGCTTTCTTT
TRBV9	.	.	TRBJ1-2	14	CASSVTGTPYGYTF	TGTGCCAGCAGCGTCACAGGAACCCCCTATGGCTACACCTTC
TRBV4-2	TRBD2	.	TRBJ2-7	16	CASSQDGGGFMYEQYF	TGTGCCAGCAGCCAAGATGGGGGGGGATTCATGTACGAGCAGTACTTC
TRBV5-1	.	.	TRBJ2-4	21	CASSLSEVGTNKGHPKNIQYF	TGCGCCAGCAGCTTGTCTGAAGTAGGGACGAATAAGGGTCACCCTAAAAACATTCAGTACTTC
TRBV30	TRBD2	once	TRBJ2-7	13	CAWSVLAGYEQYF	TGTGCCTGGAGTGTACTAGCGGGTTACGAGCAGTACTTC
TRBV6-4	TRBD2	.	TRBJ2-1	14	CATGTSGETNEQFF	TGTGCCACCGGAACTAGCGGGGAGACCAATGAGCAGTTCTTC
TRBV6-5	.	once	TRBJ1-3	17	CASSYHKTGPSGNTIYF	TGTGCCAGCAGTTACCACAAGACAGGTCCCTCTGGAAACACCATATATTTT
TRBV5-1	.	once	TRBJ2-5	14	CASSPGRTQETQYF	TGCGCCAGCAGCCCCGGGCGGACCCAAGAGACCCAGTACTTC
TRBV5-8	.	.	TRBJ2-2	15	CASSLEGPSTGELFF	TGTGCCAGCAGCTTGGAGGGCCCTAGCACCGGGGAGCTGTTTTTT
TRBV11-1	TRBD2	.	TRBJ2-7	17	CASSLERASGAPYEQYF	TGTGCCAGCAGCTTAGAGAGGGCTAGCGGAGCCCCATACGAGCAGTACTTC
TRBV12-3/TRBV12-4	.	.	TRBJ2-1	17	CASSFGLGQGKYNEQFF	TGTGCCAGCAGTTTCGGTCTTGGGCAGGGAAAGTACAATGAGCAGTTCTTC
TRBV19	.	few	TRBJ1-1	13	CASSVTLNTEAFF	TGTGCCAGTAGTGTTACGTTGAACACTGAAGCTTTCTTT
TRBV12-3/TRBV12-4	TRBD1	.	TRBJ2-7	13	CASMTGGGHEQYF	TGTGCCAGCATGACAGGGGGGGGCCACGAGCAGTACTTC
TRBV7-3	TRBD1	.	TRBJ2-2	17	CASSYTGGTGATGELFF	TGTGCCAGCAGCTATACCGGAGGGACAGGGGCTACCGGGGAGCTGTTTTTT
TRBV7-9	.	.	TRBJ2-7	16	CASSPGTGTGALGQYF	TGTGCCAGCAGCCCCGGCACCGGGACTGGGGCCTTGGGGCAGTACTTC
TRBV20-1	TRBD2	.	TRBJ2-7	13	CSASGLAPYEQYF	TGCAGTGCGTCGGGACTAGCACCCTACGAGCAGTACTTC
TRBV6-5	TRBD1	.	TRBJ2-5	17	CASSYYPPGQGEETQYF	TGTGCCAGCAGTTACTACCCACCGGGACAGGGGGAAGAGACCCAGTACTTC
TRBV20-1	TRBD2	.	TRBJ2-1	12	CSVVWGGNEQFF	TGCAGTGTGGTGTGGGGGGGCAATGAGCAGTTCTTC
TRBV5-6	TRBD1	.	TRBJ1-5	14	CASSFGTGQQPQHF	TGTGCCAGCAGCTTTGGGACAGGGCAACAGCCCCAGCATTTT
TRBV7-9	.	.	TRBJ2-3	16	CASSLTLAASTDTQYF	TGTGCCAGCAGCTTAACTTTAGCGGCTAGCACAGATACGCAGTATTTT
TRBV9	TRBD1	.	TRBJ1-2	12	CASTGTGTTIAF	TGTGCCAGCACCGGGACAGGGACCACTATCGCCTTC
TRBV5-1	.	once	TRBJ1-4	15	CASSPGWGRNEKLFF	TGCGCCAGCAGCCCCGGGTGGGGGCGCAATGAAAAACTGTTTTTT
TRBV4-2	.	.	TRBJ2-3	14	CASSQEVPTDTQYF	TGTGCCAGCAGCCAAGAGGTACCCACAGATACGCAGTATTTT
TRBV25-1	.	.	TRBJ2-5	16	CASSDSASTRFFVQYF	TGTGCCAGCAGTGACTCCGCATCAACCCGGTTTTTTGTCCAGTACTTC
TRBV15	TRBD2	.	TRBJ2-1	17	CATSRDSAGAPDNEQFF	TGTGCCACCAGCAGAGATAGTGCGGGAGCACCTGACAATGAGCAGTTCTTC
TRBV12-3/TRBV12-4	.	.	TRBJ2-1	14	CASSLLSFTSEQFF	TGTGCCAGCAGTCTCCTCTCCTTCACCTCGGAGCAGTTCTTC
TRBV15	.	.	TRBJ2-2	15	CATSRVTENTGELFF	TGTGCCACCAGCAGAGTCACTGAGAACACCGGGGAGCTGTTTTTT
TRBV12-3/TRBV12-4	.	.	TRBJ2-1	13	CASRDRSLNEQFF	TGTGCCAGCAGAGACAGGTCCCTCAATGAGCAGTTCTTC
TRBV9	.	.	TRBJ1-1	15	CASSVDGGQGTEAFF	TGTGCCAGCAGCGTAGACGGGGGGCAGGGCACTGAAGCTTTCTTT
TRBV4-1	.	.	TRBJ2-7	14	CASSPGSRVGEQYF	TGCGCCAGCAGCCCCGGCAGCAGGGTGGGCGAGCAGTACTTC
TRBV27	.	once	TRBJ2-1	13	CASSSGRVDEQFF	TGTGCCAGCAGTTCCGGGCGGGTGGATGAGCAGTTCTTC
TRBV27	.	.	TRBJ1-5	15	CASSLRGSGNQPQHF	TGTGCCAGCAGTTTGAGGGGCAGTGGCAATCAGCCCCAGCATTTT
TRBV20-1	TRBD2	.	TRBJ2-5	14	CSARTGGAQETQYF	TGCAGTGCTAGGACCGGGGGGGCCCAAGAGACCCAGTACTTC
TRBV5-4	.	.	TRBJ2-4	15	CASSLTLGYENIQYF	TGTGCCAGCAGCTTGACCCTGGGCTATGAAAACATTCAGTACTTC
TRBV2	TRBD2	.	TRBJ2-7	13	CASSHPSGYEQYF	TGTGCCAGCAGTCATCCTAGCGGCTACGAGCAGTACTTC